What follows are 2 T cell receptor beta chains derived from one specimen sequenced in a study of blood T cell repertoires in COVID-19. The method was immunoSEQ multiplex PCR; TCRdb's version includes in-frame clones alone and lacks a portion of them. The sample includes approximately 47,000 clones, about 80% of them seen just once. The sample consisted of peripheral blood. All receptors come from a man aged 55 to 70 with acute or convalescent COVID-19.

CDR3 DNA sequence: TGTGCCAGCAGCTCGACAGGGGGACCCTACGAGCAGTACTTC. Translating it yields CASSSTGGPYEQYF. This rearrangement joins TRBV5-4 to TRBJ2-7, with 9 bases identical to TRBD1. The CDR3 spans 14 residues. The trim removed 3 bases at V and 2 bases at J, leaving 3 bases unmatched. Germline lookup yields CDR1 SGHNT and CDR2 YYREEE (reference sequence).

This clone has just a few counts. This chain connects TRBV2 to TRBJ2-7; 9 nucleotides match TRBD2. V lost 2 bases and J lost 3; bases outside the gene matches: 5. This CDR3 is 15 amino acids long. The V gene's germline CDR1 is SNHLY and CDR2 FYNNEI. The CDR3 DNA is TGTGCCAGCAGTGAAAAGGGGACTAGCAACTACGAGCAGTACTTC. Translating gives CASSEKGTSNYEQYF.